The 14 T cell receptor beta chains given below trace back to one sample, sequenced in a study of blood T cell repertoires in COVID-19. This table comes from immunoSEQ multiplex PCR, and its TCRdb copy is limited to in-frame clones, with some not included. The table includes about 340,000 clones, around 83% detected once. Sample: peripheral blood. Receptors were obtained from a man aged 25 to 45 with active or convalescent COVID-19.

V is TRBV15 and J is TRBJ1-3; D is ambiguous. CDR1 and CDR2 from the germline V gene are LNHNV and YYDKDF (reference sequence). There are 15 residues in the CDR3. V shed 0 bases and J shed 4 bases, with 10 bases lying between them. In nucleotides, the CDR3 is TGTGCCACCAGCAGAGATCGGAGGTCGGGAAACACCATATATTTT. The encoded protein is CATSRDRRSGNTIYF. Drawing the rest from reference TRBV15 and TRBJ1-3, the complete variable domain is DAMVIQNPRYQVTQFGKPVTLSCSQTLNHNVMYWYQQKSSQAPKLLFHYYDKDFNNEADTPDNFQSRRPNTSFCFLDIRSPGLGDTAMYLCATSRDRRSGNTIYFGEGSWLTVV.

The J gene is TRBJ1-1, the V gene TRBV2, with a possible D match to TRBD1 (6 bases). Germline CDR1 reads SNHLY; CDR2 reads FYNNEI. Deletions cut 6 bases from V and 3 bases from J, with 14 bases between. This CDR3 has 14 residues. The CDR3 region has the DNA TGTGCCAGCAGCCCACAGGGTACAGACACTGAAGCTTTCTTT. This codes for CASSPQGTDTEAFF.

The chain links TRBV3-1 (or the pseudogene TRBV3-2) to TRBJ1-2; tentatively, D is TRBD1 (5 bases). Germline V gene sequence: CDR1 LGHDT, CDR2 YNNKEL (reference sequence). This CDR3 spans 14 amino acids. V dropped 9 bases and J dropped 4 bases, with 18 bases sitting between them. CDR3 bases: TGTGCCAGTGGGGACTCCAGGGAAGGCTATGGCTACACCTTC. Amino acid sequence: CASGDSREGYGYTF.

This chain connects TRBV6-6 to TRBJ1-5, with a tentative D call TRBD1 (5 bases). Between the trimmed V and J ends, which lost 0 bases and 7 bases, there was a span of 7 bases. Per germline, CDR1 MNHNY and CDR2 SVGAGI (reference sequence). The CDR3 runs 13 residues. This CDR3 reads CASSYSTEQPQHF. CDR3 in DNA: TGTGCCAGCAGTTACTCGACAGAACAGCCCCAGCATTTT.

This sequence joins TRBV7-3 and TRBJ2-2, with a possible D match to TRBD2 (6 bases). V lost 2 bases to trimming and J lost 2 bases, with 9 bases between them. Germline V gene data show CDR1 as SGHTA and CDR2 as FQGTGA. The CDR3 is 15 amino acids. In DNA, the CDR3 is TGTGCCAGCAGCTTAGGGGGGACTAACACCGGGGAGCTGTTTTTT. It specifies CASSLGGTNTGELFF.

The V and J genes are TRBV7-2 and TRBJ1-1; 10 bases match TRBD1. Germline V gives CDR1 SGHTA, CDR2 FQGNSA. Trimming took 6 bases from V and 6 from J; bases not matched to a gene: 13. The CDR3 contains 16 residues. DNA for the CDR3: TGTGCCAGCAGACCCGGGACAGGGGCAGGGTGGGCTGAAGCTTTCTTT. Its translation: CASRPGTGAGWAEAFF.

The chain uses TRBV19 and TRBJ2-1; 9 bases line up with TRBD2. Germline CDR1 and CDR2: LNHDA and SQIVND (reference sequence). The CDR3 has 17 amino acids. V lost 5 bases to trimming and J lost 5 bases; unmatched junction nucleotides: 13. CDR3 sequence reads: CASSLSPWAGGDNEQFF. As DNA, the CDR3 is TGTGCCAGTAGTCTAAGTCCGTGGGCGGGAGGGGACAATGAGCAGTTCTTC.

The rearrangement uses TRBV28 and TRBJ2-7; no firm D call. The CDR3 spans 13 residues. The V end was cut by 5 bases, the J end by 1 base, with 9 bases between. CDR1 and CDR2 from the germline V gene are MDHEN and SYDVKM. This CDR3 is CASSVPGSYEQYF. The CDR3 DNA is TGTGCCAGCAGTGTTCCAGGTTCCTACGAGCAGTACTTC.

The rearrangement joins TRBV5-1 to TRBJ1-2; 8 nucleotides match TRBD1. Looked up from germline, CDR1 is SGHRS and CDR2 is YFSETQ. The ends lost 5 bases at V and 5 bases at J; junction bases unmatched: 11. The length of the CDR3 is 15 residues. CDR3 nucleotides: TGCGCCAGCAGTCACCAGGGGGCGGCTGGGTATGGCTACACCTTC. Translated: CASSHQGAAGYGYTF.

CDR3 loop: CASTPDRGNEKLFF. Written as DNA, the CDR3 is TGTGCCAGCACCCCGGACAGGGGGAATGAAAAACTGTTTTTT. This chain links TRBV2 with TRBJ1-4; 10 bases agree with TRBD1. V gave up 7 bases and J gave up 5 bases; unmatched junction bases: 4. The germline V gene has CDR1 SNHLY and CDR2 FYNNEI. The CDR3 has 14 amino acids.

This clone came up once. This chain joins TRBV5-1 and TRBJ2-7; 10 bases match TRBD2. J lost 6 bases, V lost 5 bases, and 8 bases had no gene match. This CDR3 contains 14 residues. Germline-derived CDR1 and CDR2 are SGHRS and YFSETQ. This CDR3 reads CASRGASGSPEQYF. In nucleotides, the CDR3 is TGCGCCAGCAGGGGGGCTAGCGGGAGTCCCGAGCAGTACTTC.

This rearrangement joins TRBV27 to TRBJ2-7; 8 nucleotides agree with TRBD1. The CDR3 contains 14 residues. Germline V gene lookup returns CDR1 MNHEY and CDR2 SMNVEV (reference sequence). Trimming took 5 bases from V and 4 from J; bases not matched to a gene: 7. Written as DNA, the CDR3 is TGTGCCAGCAGTCTCGGACAGGGACTGTACGAGCAGTACTTC. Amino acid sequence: CASSLGQGLYEQYF.

CDR3 sequence (DNA): TGTGCCAGCAGCTTATACGGCGGGGAGCTGTTTTTT. This codes for CASSLYGGELFF. The chain is built from TRBV7-3 and TRBJ2-2; D remains ambiguous. CDR1 SGHTA and CDR2 FQGTGA come from the germline V gene. This CDR3 region has 12 residues. V shed 2 bases and J shed 7 bases, with 5 bases lying between them.

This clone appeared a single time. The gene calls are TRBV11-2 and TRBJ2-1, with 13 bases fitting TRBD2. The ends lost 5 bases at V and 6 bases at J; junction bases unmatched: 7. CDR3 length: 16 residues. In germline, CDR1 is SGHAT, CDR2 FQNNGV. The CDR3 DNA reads TGTGCCAGCAGCCCAACTAGCGGGGGGGCCGCCAATGAGCAGTTCTTC. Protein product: CASSPTSGGAANEQFF.